The 7 T cell receptor beta chains in this list originate from one sample, sequenced in a study of blood T cell repertoires in COVID-19. Profiling relied on immunoSEQ multiplex PCR, and the TCRdb table lists in-frame clones only, not all of them. The sample shows tens of thousands of clones, around four fifths of them seen only once. Source material: peripheral blood. These receptors all come from a man between 50 and 59 years old with active COVID-19.

The chain recombines TRBV10-3 with TRBJ2-2; 7 positions agree with TRBD1. There are 13 residues in the CDR3. After removal of 11 bases from V and 0 bases from J, the junction contained 3 bases not matched to a gene. Germline lookup yields CDR1 ENHRY and CDR2 SYGVKD. CDR3 sequence (DNA): TGTGCCGCCGGGACAGCGAACACCGGGGAGCTGTTTTTT. Its protein product is CAAGTANTGELFF.

The chain employs TRBV10-3 and TRBJ2-1; 13 nucleotides agree with TRBD2. This CDR3 region has 16 residues. Losses at the gene ends were 2 bases for V and 5 bases for J; bases not matched to a gene: 3. Germline values: CDR1 ENHRY, CDR2 SYGVKD. The CDR3 nucleotides read TGTGCCATCAGTGAGCCGGGACTAGCGGGGAACAATGAGCAGTTCTTC. This translates into CAISEPGLAGNNEQFF.

This chain links TRBV25-1 with TRBJ2-7; perhaps TRBD1 as D (6 bases). Germline V CDR1 and CDR2: MGHDK, SYGVNS. The ends were cut back, 5 bases at V and 7 bases at J, with 18 bases in the middle. The CDR3 is 14 residues long. The CDR3 protein is CASSPSGTPDEQYF. CDR3 sequence (DNA): TGTGCCAGCAGTCCCTCCGGGACACCGGATGAGCAGTACTTC.

CDR3 protein: CASSHTSGGDEQYF. CDR3 sequence (DNA): TGTGCCAGCAGCCACACTAGCGGAGGGGACGAGCAGTACTTC. The V gene is TRBV11-2, the J gene TRBJ2-7; 8 bases are a match to TRBD2. The CDR3 totals 14 residues. V dropped 5 bases and J dropped 5; count of bases not matched to a gene: 8. The germline CDR1 and CDR2 sequences are SGHAT and FQNNGV.

The rearrangement uses TRBV24-1 and TRBJ1-1; D is possibly TRBD1 (5 bases). The germline V gene encodes CDR1 KGHDR and CDR2 SFDVKD. CDR3 length: 16 amino acids. V was trimmed by 12 bases and J by 6 bases, leaving 28 bases between them. CDR3 region: CAPPQGGSGRRSEAFF. The CDR3 DNA sequence: TGTGCCCCCCCCCAGGGAGGCAGTGGGAGGCGATCTGAAGCTTTCTTT.

This chain joins TRBV11-2 and TRBJ2-1, with 8 bases identical to TRBD2. The J segment lost 10 bases and the V segment lost 1 base, leaving 6 bases of the junction unmatched. The CDR3 extends over 14 amino acids. Germline V lookup: CDR1 SGHAT, CDR2 FQNNGV. The CDR3 DNA reads TGTGCCAGCAGCTTAGGTAGCGGGGTATGGGAGCAGTTCTTC. It yields the protein CASSLGSGVWEQFF.

This clone was found a few times. The DNA for the CDR3 is TGTGCCACCGCACCCTGGGGGCTGGATACGCAGTATTTT. Translation gives CATAPWGLDTQYF. The chain is built from TRBV24-1 and TRBJ2-3; perhaps TRBD1 as D (6 bases). Trimming stripped 9 bases from V and 6 bases from J, with 15 bases between. This CDR3 has 13 residues. Germline-derived CDR1 and CDR2 are KGHDR and SFDVKD.